The 29 T cell receptor beta chains given below trace back to one sample, sequenced in a study of Ad26.COV2.S vaccination and SARS-CoV-2 variants. Produced via immunoSEQ multiplex PCR; TCRdb's table is partial and in-frame only. The sample contains 350,000 to 450,000 clones, about 90% of which appear only once. Sequences were derived from peripheral blood, sampled after recovery from COVID-19. The receptors originated from a human donor who had recovered from COVID-19.

The chain employs TRBV5-6 and TRBJ1-2; possibly TRBD1 for D (6 bases). The length of the CDR3 is 16 residues. The V gene lost 1 base and the J gene lost 2 bases, with 15 bases spanning the gap. Germline V gene lookup returns CDR1 SGHDT and CDR2 YYEEEE. The CDR3 coding sequence is TGTGCCAGCAGCTTGATACGGACAGCGGCGAACTATGGCTACACCTTC. Its protein product is CASSLIRTAANYGYTF.

The rearrangement links TRBV4-1 to TRBJ2-5, with 7 bases fitting TRBD1. The CDR3 runs 16 residues. The germline gives CDR1 MGHRA, CDR2 YSYEKL. J gave up 3 bases and V 5 bases, and 12 bases lay outside the gene matches. The chain's CDR3 is CASSSLSGGFEETQYF. The CDR3 DNA reads as TGCGCCAGCAGCTCCCTCTCAGGGGGATTTGAAGAGACCCAGTACTTC.

The V and J genes are TRBV24-1 and TRBJ2-7; 13 nucleotides line up with TRBD2. After removal of 3 bases from V and 2 bases from J, the junction contained 18 bases not matched to a gene. The CDR3 loop spans 21 amino acids. Per the germline V gene, CDR1 is KGHDR and CDR2 is SFDVKD. The CDR3 protein is CATSDQNFQDPGLAGTYEQYF. CDR3 coding DNA: TGTGCCACCAGTGATCAAAACTTCCAGGATCCGGGACTAGCGGGAACCTACGAGCAGTACTTC.

This chain links TRBV18 with TRBJ1-1, with D tentatively TRBD1 (6 bases). With 2 bases removed from V and 2 bases from J, the gap between germline ends came to 15 bases. CDR3 length: 16 amino acids. In germline, CDR1 is KGHSH, CDR2 LQKENI. The CDR3 sequence is CASSPGRGGGNTEAFF. DNA of the CDR3: TGTGCCAGCTCACCAGGGAGAGGGGGGGGAAACACTGAAGCTTTCTTT.

The V and J genes are TRBV29-1 and TRBJ2-7, with 8 bases that match TRBD2. The CDR3 spans 14 residues. Germline loops: CDR1 SQVTM, CDR2 ANQGSEA. The CDR3: CRGGPAPRSYEQYF. As DNA, the CDR3 is TGCCGCGGGGGGCCGGCCCCACGCTCCTACGAGCAGTACTTC.

The chain carries TRBV19 and TRBJ1-3; 9 bases align to TRBD1. V dropped 7 bases and J dropped 3; count of bases not matched to a gene: 16. The CDR3 is 18 amino acids. Germline lookup yields CDR1 LNHDA and CDR2 SQIVND (reference sequence). The CDR3 DNA reads TGTGCCAGTACCAACCTCCGGGACAGGGCCTTGGGTGGAAACACCATATATTTT. This encodes CASTNLRDRALGGNTIYF.

The rearrangement joins TRBV18 to TRBJ1-1; D ambiguous. V was shortened by 1 base and J by 1 base, with 13 bases between the two germline ends. The CDR3 totals 16 residues. The germline CDR1 and CDR2 sequences are KGHSH and LQKENI. This CDR3 reads CASSPLFVQENTEAFF. DNA for the CDR3: TGTGCCAGCTCACCACTGTTCGTGCAGGAGAACACTGAAGCTTTCTTT.

V usage is TRBV6-5 and J usage is TRBJ2-3; no definite D call. V gave up 0 bases and J gave up 4 bases, with 2 bases separating them. Germline V gene lookup returns CDR1 MNHEY and CDR2 SVGAGI. CDR3 length: 12 residues. CDR3 DNA sequence: TGTGCCAGCAGTTACTCTTCAGATACGCAGTATTTT. Translating gives CASSYSSDTQYF.

A single count supports this clone. The rearrangement links TRBV6-5 to TRBJ2-5; D remains ambiguous. V gave up 6 bases and J gave up 5 bases, with 10 bases separating them. This CDR3 contains 12 residues. Germline lookup yields CDR1 MNHEY and CDR2 SVGAGI. The CDR3 reads CASSDGGETQYF. The CDR3, as DNA: TGTGCCAGCAGCGACGGTGGGGAGACCCAGTACTTC.

This clone was counted once. V gene TRBV5-4 combines with J gene TRBJ2-1; 11 bases fit TRBD1. V lost 3 bases, J lost 3 bases, and 2 bases stayed unmatched. Germline CDR1 is SGHNT and CDR2 is YYREEE (reference sequence). The CDR3 contains 15 residues. CDR3 nucleotides: TGTGCCAGCAGCTCGGGACAGGGGGACTACAATGAGCAGTTCTTC. Translating it yields CASSSGQGDYNEQFF.

This sequence joins TRBV6-6 and TRBJ2-7; D remains ambiguous. Looked up from germline, CDR1 is MNHNY and CDR2 is SVGAGI (reference sequence). Between the trimmed V and J ends, which lost 4 bases and 5 bases, there was a span of 6 bases. There are 11 residues in the CDR3. The CDR3, as DNA: TGTGCCAGCAGTTCTGGGGACGAGCAGTACTTC. It specifies CASSSGDEQYF.

The chain is built from TRBV2 and TRBJ2-3; D ambiguous. The CDR3 is made up of 15 amino acids. Germline assignment: CDR1 SNHLY and CDR2 FYNNEI. The V and J ends lost 1 base and 6 bases respectively, with 14 bases between them. The CDR3 loop reads CASSEGQPAKDTQYF. CDR3 nucleotides: TGTGCCAGCAGTGAAGGGCAACCGGCCAAGGATACGCAGTATTTT.

The chain uses TRBV9 and TRBJ2-7; 9 bases match TRBD2. This CDR3 comprises 15 residues. Germline CDR1 is SGDLS and CDR2 is YYNGEE. With 4 bases clipped from V and 3 bases from J, the junction kept 8 bases outside the gene matches. CDR3 in amino acids: CASSSLGTSSYEQYF. Here the CDR3 DNA reads TGTGCCAGCAGCTCCCTCGGGACTAGCAGCTACGAGCAGTACTTC.

The chain employs TRBV6-6 and TRBJ2-7; D is tentatively TRBD1 or TRBD2 (5 bases each). CDR3 length: 14 residues. V was trimmed by 2 bases and J by 5 bases, leaving 13 bases between them. Germline V gives CDR1 MNHNY, CDR2 SVGAGI (reference sequence). The CDR3 spells CASSYAEGIHEQYF. CDR3 nucleotide sequence: TGTGCCAGCAGTTACGCAGAGGGGATTCACGAGCAGTACTTC.

The chain carries TRBV5-8 and TRBJ2-5, with TRBD1 matching 7 bases. Looked up from germline, CDR1 is SGHTS and CDR2 is YDEGEE. V lost 3 bases and J lost 4; bases outside the gene matches: 9. The CDR3 contains 15 residues. Here the CDR3 DNA reads TGTGCCAGCAGCTCTGGACAGGCCGCCCGAGAGACCCAGTACTTC. Amino acids: CASSSGQAARETQYF.

This sequence joins TRBV15 and TRBJ1-2, with TRBD1 matching over 12 bases. Trimming took 3 bases from V and 7 from J; bases not matched to a gene: 9. Germline CDR1 and CDR2: LNHNV and YYDKDF (reference sequence). This CDR3 region has 16 residues. As DNA, the CDR3 is TGTGCCACCAGCAGGGGACCGGGACAGGGGGCGTTTGGCTACACCTTC. Protein product: CATSRGPGQGAFGYTF.

V is TRBV9 and J is TRBJ1-5; TRBD1 might be the D (6 bases). The CDR3 extends over 15 amino acids. Germline CDR1 SGDLS, CDR2 YYNGEE. V was trimmed by 3 bases and J by 1 base, leaving 11 bases between them. CDR3 loop: CASSGTDFSNQPQHF. CDR3 in DNA: TGTGCCAGCAGCGGGACAGACTTCAGCAATCAGCCCCAGCATTTT.

The rearrangement uses TRBV9 and TRBJ1-4; 7 bases fit TRBD1. V was pared by 3 bases and J by 7 bases, with 9 bases of the junction left unmatched. In germline, CDR1 is SGDLS, CDR2 YYNGEE. The CDR3 runs to 15 residues. DNA for the CDR3: TGTGCCAGCAGCGCGGGGGGTAGGGGGCGTGAAAAACTGTTTTTT. This encodes CASSAGGRGREKLFF.

The chain recombines TRBV7-6 with TRBJ1-1; tentative D call: TRBD1 (5 bases). Looked up from germline, CDR1 is SGHVS and CDR2 is FNYEAQ. The CDR3 totals 14 residues. The germline V and J ends were trimmed by 1 base and 4 bases, with 10 bases remaining between them. The CDR3 bases are TGTGCCAGCAGCTTAGACGGGGGAGGCACTGAAGCTTTCTTT. Translation: CASSLDGGGTEAFF.

This chain joins TRBV27 and TRBJ2-3; unclear D gene. This CDR3 comprises 14 residues. Trimming took 10 bases from V and 8 from J, leaving 22 bases between them. Germline V gives CDR1 MNHEY, CDR2 SMNVEV (reference sequence). The CDR3, as DNA: TGTGCCACCCGGACCGCCGAGGTGTTCGCTACGCAGTATTTT. The encoded protein is CATRTAEVFATQYF.

The V gene is TRBV19, the J gene TRBJ1-1; TRBD1 is a possible D gene (5 bases). Germline CDR1 and CDR2: LNHDA and SQIVND (reference sequence). The V and J ends lost 4 bases and 2 bases respectively, with 11 bases between them. This CDR3 contains 14 residues. CDR3 coding DNA: TGTGCCAGTAGTACAGGGTCTACTAACACTGAAGCTTTCTTT. Amino acid sequence: CASSTGSTNTEAFF.

The rearrangement joins TRBV5-6 to TRBJ1-1, with 7 bases identical to TRBD1. In germline, CDR1 is SGHDT, CDR2 YYEEEE. The CDR3 has 15 amino acids. The junction had 7 bases not matched to a gene; V was cut back by 4 bases and J by 1 base. CDR3 loop: CASSPAGQSNTEAFF. DNA for the CDR3: TGTGCCAGCAGCCCGGCGGGACAGTCGAACACTGAAGCTTTCTTT.

This chain links TRBV7-6 with TRBJ1-6; TRBD1 might be the D (6 bases). Germline V gene data show CDR1 as SGHVS and CDR2 as FNYEAQ. The V end was cut by 4 bases, the J end by 0 bases, with 16 bases between. This CDR3 comprises 18 residues. CDR3 DNA sequence: TGTGCCAGCAGCTCTCGGGCAGGGGCTAGCTCCTATAATTCACCCCTCCACTTT. This codes for CASSSRAGASSYNSPLHF.

The gene calls are TRBV13 and TRBJ2-7; D assignment may be TRBD1 or TRBD2 (7 bases each). V was shortened by 5 bases and J by 1 base, with 12 bases between the two germline ends. CDR1 PRHDT and CDR2 FYEKMQ come from the germline V gene (reference sequence). The CDR3 contains 14 residues. CDR3 amino acids: CASSARGGSYEQYF. The CDR3 bases are TGTGCCAGCAGCGCCAGGGGGGGGTCCTACGAGCAGTACTTC. The full variable domain, its missing parts supplied by reference TRBV13 and TRBJ2-7, is AAGVIQSPRHLIKEKRETATLKCYPIPRHDTVYWYQQGPGQDPQFLISFYEKMQSDKGSIPDRFSAQQFSDYHSELNMSSLELGDSALYFCASSARGGSYEQYFGPGTRLTVT.

The chain carries TRBV3-1 (or the pseudogene TRBV3-2) and TRBJ2-5, with 12 positions matching TRBD2. The CDR3 is 16 amino acids. Looked up from germline, CDR1 is LGHDT and CDR2 is YNNKEL (reference sequence). The J segment lost 5 bases and the V segment lost 2 bases, leaving 6 bases of the junction unmatched. The CDR3 is CASSQTGLAGLETQYF. In DNA form, the CDR3 reads TGTGCCAGCAGCCAAACGGGACTAGCGGGTCTTGAGACCCAGTACTTC.

A note on this clone: One junction end does not reproduce the germline sequence, and a read error may be involved. This chain uses TRBV5-4 with TRBJ1-2; the D is unclear. The CDR3 runs to 11 residues. Germline CDR1 is SGHNT and CDR2 is YYREEE (reference sequence). Here the CDR3 DNA reads TGTGCCAGCAGCTCCGACTACGGCTACACCTTC. As protein: CASSSDYGYTF. Full variable domain (outside the CDR3, taken from reference TRBV5-4 and TRBJ1-2): ETGVTQSPTHLIKTRGQQVTLRCSSQSGHNTVSWYQQALGQGPQFIFQYYREEENGRGNFPPRFSGLQFPNYSSELNVNALELDDSALYLCASSSDYGYTFGSGTRLTVV.

The chain recombines TRBV6-4 with TRBJ2-5; 7 bases are shared with TRBD1. The CDR3 has 14 residues. Germline lookup yields CDR1 MRHNA and CDR2 SNTAGT. Trimming cost V 5 bases and J 3 bases; bases outside gene matches: 6. The CDR3 sequence: CASSPGQREETQYF. The CDR3 bases are TGTGCCAGCAGTCCGGGACAGAGGGAAGAGACCCAGTACTTC.

The rearrangement uses TRBV3-1 (or the pseudogene TRBV3-2) and TRBJ1-2; tentatively, D is TRBD1 (6 bases). The CDR3 is 15 amino acids. Germline lookup yields CDR1 LGHDT and CDR2 YNNKEL (reference sequence). V was clipped by 0 bases and J by 6 bases, with 14 bases between them. As DNA, the CDR3 is TGTGCCAGCAGCCAAGATATGGTGGGGGGCCATGGCTACACCTTC. Protein product: CASSQDMVGGHGYTF.

The chain has TRBV5-1 and TRBJ1-3; tentatively, D is TRBD1 (5 bases). CDR3 length equals 16 residues. Germline CDR1 and CDR2: SGHRS and YFSETQ. With 5 bases removed from V and 4 bases from J, the gap between germline ends came to 19 bases. The CDR3 nucleotides are TGCGCCAGCAGAGTGATTCAGGGATGGTCCGGAAACACCATATATTTT. As protein: CASRVIQGWSGNTIYF. Full variable domain (rest looked up from reference TRBV5-1 and TRBJ1-3): KAGVTQTPRYLIKTRGQQVTLSCSPISGHRSVSWYQQTPGQGLQFLFEYFSETQRNKGNFPGRFSGRQFSNSRSEMNVSTLELGDSALYLCASRVIQGWSGNTIYFGEGSWLTVV.